The entry below describes one T cell receptor beta chain. Participants spanned ages about 18 to 95 years and resided in about 24 US areas. In assigning cohorts, the study relied on participant-reported clinical history. Either two negative PCRs, clearance, or symptom resolution qualified Cohort 3 donors as recovered. Germline CDR1 is SGHTA and CDR2 is FQGTGA. The length of the CDR3 is 13 residues. The germline V and J ends were trimmed by 2 bases and 8 bases, with 7 bases remaining between them. Sequencing used immunoSEQ multiplex PCR; TCRdb keeps in-frame clones, though not all of them. In the table there are around 400,000 clones, around 83% of which are singletons. The data stem from a study of blood T cell repertoires in COVID-19. Whole-study context: Nucleic acid was either cDNA or gDNA, and it came from T cells, B-cell-depleted T cells, or PBMCs.

The sequencing sample was made of PBMCs or T cells enriched from blood (not recorded which). This sequence joins TRBV7-3 and TRBJ2-6, with TRBD2 as a possible D gene (6 bases). The receptor was derived from a woman aged 45-59 years who had recovered from COVID-19. This chain's CDR3 is CASSLGRTNVLTF. The CDR3 nucleotides read TGTGCCAGCAGCTTAGGGAGGACCAACGTCCTGACTTTC.